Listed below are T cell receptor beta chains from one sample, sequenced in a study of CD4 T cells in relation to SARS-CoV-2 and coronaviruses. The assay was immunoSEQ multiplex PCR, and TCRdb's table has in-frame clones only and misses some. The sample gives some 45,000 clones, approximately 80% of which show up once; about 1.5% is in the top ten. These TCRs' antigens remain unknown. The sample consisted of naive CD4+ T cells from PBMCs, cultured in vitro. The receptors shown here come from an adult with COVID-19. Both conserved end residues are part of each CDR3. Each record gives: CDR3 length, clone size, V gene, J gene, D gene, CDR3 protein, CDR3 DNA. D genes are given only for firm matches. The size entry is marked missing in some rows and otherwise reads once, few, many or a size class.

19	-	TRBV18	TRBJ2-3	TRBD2	CASSPILAGGPSFTDTQYF	TGTGCCAGCTCACCAATACTAGCGGGAGGGCCATCCTTCACAGATACGCAGTATTTT
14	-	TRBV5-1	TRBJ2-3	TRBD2	CASSLREGPDTQYF	TGCGCCAGCAGCTTGCGGGAGGGACCAGATACGCAGTATTTT
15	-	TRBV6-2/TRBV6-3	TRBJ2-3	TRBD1	CASSPGGQVWNTQYF	TGTGCCAGCAGTCCGGGTGGACAGGTATGGAATACGCAGTATTTT
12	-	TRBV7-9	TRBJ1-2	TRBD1	CASSLEGAGNFF	TGTGCCAGCAGCTTAGAGGGGGCAGGCAACTTCTTC
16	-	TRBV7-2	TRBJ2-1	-	CASSLVSDLDYNEQFF	TGTGCCAGCAGCTTAGTCTCGGACTTGGATTACAATGAGCAGTTCTTC
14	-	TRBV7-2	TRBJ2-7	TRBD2	CASSYGGRAYEQYF	TGTGCCAGCTCTTATGGCGGGAGGGCGTACGAGCAGTACTTC
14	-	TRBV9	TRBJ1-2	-	CASSVGGRASGYTF	TGTGCCAGCAGCGTAGGGGGCCGAGCAAGTGGCTACACCTTC
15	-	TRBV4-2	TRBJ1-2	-	CASSQGGGANYGYTF	TGTGCCAGCAGCCAAGGGGGAGGGGCCAACTATGGCTACACCTTC
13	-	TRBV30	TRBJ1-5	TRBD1	CAWSVSGGGPQHF	TGTGCCTGGAGTGTATCAGGGGGAGGGCCCCAGCATTTT
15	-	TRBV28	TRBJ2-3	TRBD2	CASSFYGRGTDTQYF	TGTGCCAGCAGTTTTTATGGGAGGGGTACAGATACGCAGTATTTT
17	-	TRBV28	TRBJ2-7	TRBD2	CASSLSLGLAVSYEQYF	TGTGCCAGCAGTTTAAGTTTGGGACTAGCGGTCTCCTACGAGCAGTACTTC
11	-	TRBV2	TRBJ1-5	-	CASQASGPQHF	TGTGCCAGTCAAGCGAGCGGTCCCCAGCATTTT
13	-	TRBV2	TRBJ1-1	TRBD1	CASRGQWNTEAFF	TGTGCCAGCAGGGGACAGTGGAACACTGAAGCTTTCTTT
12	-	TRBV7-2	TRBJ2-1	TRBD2	CASSLLAGEQFF	TGTGCCAGCAGCTTACTAGCGGGTGAGCAGTTCTTC
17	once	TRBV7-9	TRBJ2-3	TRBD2	CASSRTSGNPTTDTQYF	TGTGCCAGCAGCCGGACTAGCGGGAACCCAACCACAGATACGCAGTATTTT
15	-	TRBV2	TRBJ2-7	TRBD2	CASSEAGGLGGEQYF	TGTGCCAGCAGTGAAGCAGGAGGACTAGGCGGCGAGCAGTACTTC
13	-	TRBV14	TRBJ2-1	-	CASSQVFGTQQFF	TGTGCCAGCAGCCAAGTCTTTGGCACCCAGCAGTTCTTC
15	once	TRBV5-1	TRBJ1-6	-	CASSLDGQSHSPLHF	TGCGCCAGCAGCTTGGACGGACAGTCCCATTCACCCCTCCACTTT
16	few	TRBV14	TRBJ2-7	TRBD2	CASSQARAGALSEQYF	TGTGCCAGCAGCCAAGCTAGGGCGGGAGCTTTAAGCGAGCAGTACTTC
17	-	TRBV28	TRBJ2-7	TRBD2	CASSLPYLAGEMYEQYF	TGTGCCAGCAGTTTACCTTACCTAGCGGGAGAGATGTACGAGCAGTACTTC
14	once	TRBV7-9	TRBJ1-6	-	CASSLMTANSPLHF	TGTGCCAGCAGCTTGATGACCGCGAATTCACCCCTCCACTTT
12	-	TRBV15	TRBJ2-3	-	CATSRDRDTQYF	TGTGCCACCAGCAGAGATCGCGATACGCAGTATTTT
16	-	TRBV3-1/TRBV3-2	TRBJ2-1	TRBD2	CASSQVRGRAYNEQFF	TGTGCCAGCAGCCAAGTCCGCGGGAGGGCTTACAATGAGCAGTTCTTC
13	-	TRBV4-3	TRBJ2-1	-	CASSQGTANEQFF	TGCGCCAGCAGTCAAGGGACGGCCAATGAGCAGTTCTTC
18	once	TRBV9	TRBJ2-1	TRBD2	CASSVLSSGRSSYNEQFF	TGTGCCAGCAGCGTATTATCTAGCGGGAGAAGCTCCTACAATGAGCAGTTCTTC
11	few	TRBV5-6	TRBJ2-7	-	CASSLGYEQYF	TGTGCCAGCAGCTTGGGATACGAGCAGTACTTC
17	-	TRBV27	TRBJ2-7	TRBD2	CASRIVRGTSLPYEQYF	TGTGCCAGCAGAATAGTGAGGGGGACTAGTCTTCCCTACGAGCAGTACTTC
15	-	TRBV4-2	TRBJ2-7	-	CASSQDIPGPYEQYF	TGTGCCAGCAGCCAAGATATACCAGGACCCTACGAGCAGTACTTC
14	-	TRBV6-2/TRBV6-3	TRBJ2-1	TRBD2	CASNPSGSYNEQFF	TGTGCCAGCAACCCTAGCGGGAGTTACAATGAGCAGTTCTTC
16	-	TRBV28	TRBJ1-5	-	CASSRTGGPSNQPQHF	TGTGCCAGCAGCCGCACAGGAGGACCTAGCAATCAGCCCCAGCATTTT
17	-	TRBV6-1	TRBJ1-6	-	CASSESYSSSYNSPLHF	TGTGCCAGCAGTGAATCTTACAGCAGCTCCTATAATTCACCCCTCCACTTT
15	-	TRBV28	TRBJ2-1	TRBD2	CASRPSGRAFDEQFF	TGTGCCAGCAGGCCATCCGGGAGGGCGTTCGATGAGCAGTTCTTC
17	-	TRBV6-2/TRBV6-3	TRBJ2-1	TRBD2	CASSQAEGTSGNNEQFF	TGTGCCAGCAGTCAAGCAGAGGGGACTAGCGGGAACAATGAGCAGTTCTTC
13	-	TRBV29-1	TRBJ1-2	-	CSDYPGQIYGYTF	TGCAGCGACTACCCGGGGCAGATTTATGGCTACACCTTC
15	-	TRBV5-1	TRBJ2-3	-	CASSFSRSSTDTQYF	TGCGCCAGCAGCTTCAGCCGTTCTAGCACAGATACGCAGTATTTT
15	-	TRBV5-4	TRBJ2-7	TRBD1	CASSRWTGGDYEQYF	TGTGCCAGCAGCCGCTGGACAGGGGGAGACTACGAGCAGTACTTC
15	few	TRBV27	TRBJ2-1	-	CASSLIASSYNEQFF	TGTGCCAGCAGTTTAATAGCTAGCTCCTACAATGAGCAGTTCTTC
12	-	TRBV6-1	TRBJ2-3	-	CASSETGDTQYF	TGTGCCAGCAGTGAGACAGGAGATACGCAGTATTTT
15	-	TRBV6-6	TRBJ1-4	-	CASSYSGAGYEKLFF	TGTGCCAGCAGTTACTCCGGGGCCGGGTATGAAAAACTGTTTTTT
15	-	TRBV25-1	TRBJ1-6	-	CASSPPEQDSSPLHF	TGTGCCAGCAGCCCACCGGAGCAGGATAGTTCACCCCTCCACTTT
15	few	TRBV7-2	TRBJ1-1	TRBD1	CASSDRGSLNTEAFF	TGTGCCAGCAGCGACAGGGGTAGCTTGAACACTGAAGCTTTCTTT
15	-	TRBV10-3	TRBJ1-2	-	CAISESKGQGYGYTF	TGTGCCATCAGTGAGTCGAAGGGGCAGGGCTATGGCTACACCTTC
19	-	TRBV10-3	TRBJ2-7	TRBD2	CAISDTGTSGRILPYEQYF	TGTGCCATCAGTGATACCGGGACTAGCGGGAGAATCCTCCCCTACGAGCAGTACTTC
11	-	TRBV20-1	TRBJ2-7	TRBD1	CSATQGNEQYF	TGCAGTGCTACACAGGGGAACGAGCAGTACTTC
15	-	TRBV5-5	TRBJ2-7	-	CASTPNRGRFYEQYF	TGTGCCAGCACACCCAATCGGGGGCGATTCTACGAGCAGTACTTC
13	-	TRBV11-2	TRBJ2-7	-	CASSLGGPYEQYF	TGTGCCAGCAGCTTAGGGGGGCCCTACGAGCAGTACTTC
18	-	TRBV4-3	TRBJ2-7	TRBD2	CASSQEAVGSGRPYEQYF	TGCGCCAGCAGCCAAGAGGCAGTGGGGAGCGGGAGACCCTACGAGCAGTACTTC
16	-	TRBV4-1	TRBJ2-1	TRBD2	CASSLPGTSRTNEQFF	TGCGCCAGCAGCCTCCCCGGGACTAGTAGGACCAATGAGCAGTTCTTC
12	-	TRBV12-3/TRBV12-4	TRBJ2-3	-	CASSLVRFPQYF	TGTGCCAGCAGTTTAGTCAGATTCCCGCAGTATTTT
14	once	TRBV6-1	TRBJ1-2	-	CASSEARGWGGYTF	TGTGCCAGCAGTGAAGCGCGGGGCTGGGGTGGCTACACCTTC
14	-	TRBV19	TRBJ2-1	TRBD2	CASSPLAGWDEQFF	TGTGCCAGTAGTCCACTAGCGGGATGGGATGAGCAGTTCTTC
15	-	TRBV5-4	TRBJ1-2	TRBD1	CASSEGQADFYGYTF	TGTGCCAGCAGCGAGGGACAGGCCGACTTCTATGGCTACACCTTC
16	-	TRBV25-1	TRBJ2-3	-	CASSGQYFSSTDTQYF	TGTGCCAGCAGTGGACAGTACTTCTCTAGCACAGATACGCAGTATTTT